This TCR beta chain came from a study of blood T cell repertoires in COVID-19. Study overall: Material from acute and convalescent COVID-19 was sourced from the United States, Italy and Spain. The analysed material was cDNA or gDNA that came from T cells, B-cell-depleted T cells, or PBMCs.

Per the study methods: Using reference gene primer amplification, nucleated cell counts were estimated. TCRdb's copy holds only in-frame clones and misses some; the assay was immunoSEQ multiplex PCR. The V and J calls and clone size come from that table; D and trimming were worked out from the DNA. The sample has just over 90,000 clones; roughly 79% are singletons. The CDR3 length is 14 residues. From germline, CDR1 is SEHNR and CDR2 FQNEAQ (reference sequence). The V gene lost 5 bases and the J gene lost 2 bases, with 12 bases spanning the gap. This sequence joins TRBV7-9 and TRBJ1-2; D is unresolved. Material: peripheral blood. The TCR comes from a human donor in a cohort sampled during active COVID-19. In DNA, the CDR3 is TGTGCCAGCAGCCAGTTCATTCAAAACTATGGCTACACCTTC. This gives the protein CASSQFIQNYGYTF.